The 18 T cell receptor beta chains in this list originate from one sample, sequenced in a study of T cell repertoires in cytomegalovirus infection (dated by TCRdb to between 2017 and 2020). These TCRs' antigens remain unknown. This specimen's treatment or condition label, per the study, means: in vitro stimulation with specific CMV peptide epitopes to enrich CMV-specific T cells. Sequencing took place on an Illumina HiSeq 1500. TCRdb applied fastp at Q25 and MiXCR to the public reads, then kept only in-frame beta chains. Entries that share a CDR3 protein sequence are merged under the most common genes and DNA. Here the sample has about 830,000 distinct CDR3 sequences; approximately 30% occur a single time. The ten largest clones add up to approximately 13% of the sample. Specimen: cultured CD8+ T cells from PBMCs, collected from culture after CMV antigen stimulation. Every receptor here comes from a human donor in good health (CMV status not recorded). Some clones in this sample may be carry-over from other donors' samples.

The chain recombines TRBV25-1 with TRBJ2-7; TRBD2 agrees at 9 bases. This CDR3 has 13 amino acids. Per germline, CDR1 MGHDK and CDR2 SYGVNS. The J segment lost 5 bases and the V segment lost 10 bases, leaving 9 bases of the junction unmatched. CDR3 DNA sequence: TGTGCCACCTCAACCCAGCGGGGGGACGAGCAGTACGTC. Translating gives CATSTQRGDEQYV.

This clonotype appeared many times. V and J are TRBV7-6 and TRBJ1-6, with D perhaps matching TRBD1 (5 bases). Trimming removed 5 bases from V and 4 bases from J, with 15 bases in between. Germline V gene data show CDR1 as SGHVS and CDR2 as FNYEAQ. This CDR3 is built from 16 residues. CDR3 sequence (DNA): TGTGCCAGCAGCCCCAGCCCGGGGCATTATAATTCACCCCTCCACTTT. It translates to CASSPSPGHYNSPLHF.

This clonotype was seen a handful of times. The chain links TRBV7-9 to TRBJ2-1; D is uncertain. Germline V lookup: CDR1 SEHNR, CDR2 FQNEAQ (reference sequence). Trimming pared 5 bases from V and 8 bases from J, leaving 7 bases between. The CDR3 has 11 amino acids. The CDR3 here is CASSPPDEQFF. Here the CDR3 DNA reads TGTGCCAGCAGCCCCCCCGATGAGCAGTTCTTC.

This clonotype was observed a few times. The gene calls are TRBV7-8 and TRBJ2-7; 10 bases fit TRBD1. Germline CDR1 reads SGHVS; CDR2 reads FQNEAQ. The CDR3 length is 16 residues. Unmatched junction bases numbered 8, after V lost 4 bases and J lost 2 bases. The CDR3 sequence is CASSYTRDRGPYEQYV. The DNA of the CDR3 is TGTGCCAGCAGCTACACCCGGGACAGGGGTCCCTACGAGCAGTACGTC.

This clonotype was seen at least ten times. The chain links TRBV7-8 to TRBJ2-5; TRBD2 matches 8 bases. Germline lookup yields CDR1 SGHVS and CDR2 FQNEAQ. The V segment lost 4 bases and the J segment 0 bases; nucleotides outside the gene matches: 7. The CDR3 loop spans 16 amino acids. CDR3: CASSSQTAGDQETQYF. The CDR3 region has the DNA TGTGCCAGCAGCTCGCAGACAGCGGGGGACCAAGAGACCCAGTACTTC.

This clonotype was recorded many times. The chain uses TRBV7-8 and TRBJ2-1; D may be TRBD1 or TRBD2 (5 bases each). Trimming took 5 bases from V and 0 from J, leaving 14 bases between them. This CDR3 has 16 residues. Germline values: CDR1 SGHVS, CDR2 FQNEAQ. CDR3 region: CASSILGESSYNEQFF. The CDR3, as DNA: TGTGCCAGCAGCATTCTGGGGGAAAGCTCCTACAATGAGCAGTTCTTC.

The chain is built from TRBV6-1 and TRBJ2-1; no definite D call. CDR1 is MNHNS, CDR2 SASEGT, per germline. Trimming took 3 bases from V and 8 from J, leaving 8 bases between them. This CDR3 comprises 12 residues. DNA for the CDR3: TGTGCCAGCAGTGAGGGAAACGATGAGCAGTTCTTC. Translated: CASSEGNDEQFF.

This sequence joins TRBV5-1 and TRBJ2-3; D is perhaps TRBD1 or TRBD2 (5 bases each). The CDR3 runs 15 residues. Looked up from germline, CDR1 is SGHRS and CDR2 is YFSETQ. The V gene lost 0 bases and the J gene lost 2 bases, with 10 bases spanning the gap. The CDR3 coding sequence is TGCGCCAGCAGCTTGGGTGCAGGGACCACAGATACGCAGTATTTT. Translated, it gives CASSLGAGTTDTQYF.

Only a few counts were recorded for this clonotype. CDR3 sequence (DNA): TGTGCCAGCAGCCAAACCTACGTGGGAGCGAACACCGGGGAGCTGTTTTTT. Translated: CASSQTYVGANTGELFF. The genes are TRBV7-9 and TRBJ2-2; a weak D match, TRBD2 (5 bases). Germline CDR1 is SEHNR and CDR2 is FQNEAQ (reference sequence). V shed 5 bases and J shed 0 bases, with 16 bases lying between them. The CDR3 totals 17 residues. Full variable domain (rest looked up from reference TRBV7-9 and TRBJ2-2): DTGVSQNPRHKITKRGQNVTFRCDPISEHNRLYWYRQTLGQGPEFLTYFQNEAQLEKSRLLSDRFSAERPKGSFSTLEIQRTEQGDSAMYLCASSQTYVGANTGELFFGEGSRLTVL.

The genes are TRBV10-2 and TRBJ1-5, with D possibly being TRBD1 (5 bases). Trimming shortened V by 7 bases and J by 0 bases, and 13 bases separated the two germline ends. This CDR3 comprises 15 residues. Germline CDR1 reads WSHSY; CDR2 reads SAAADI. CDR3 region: CASTPGRDSNQPQHF. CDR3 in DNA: TGCGCCAGCACTCCGGGACGGGATAGCAATCAGCCCCAGCATTTT.

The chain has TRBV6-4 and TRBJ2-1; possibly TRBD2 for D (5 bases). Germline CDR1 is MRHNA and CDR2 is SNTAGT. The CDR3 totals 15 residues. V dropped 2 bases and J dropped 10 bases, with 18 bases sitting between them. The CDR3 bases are TGTGCCAGCAGTGACCTAACTAGACACCCTCTGGAGCAGTTCTTC. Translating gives CASSDLTRHPLEQFF.

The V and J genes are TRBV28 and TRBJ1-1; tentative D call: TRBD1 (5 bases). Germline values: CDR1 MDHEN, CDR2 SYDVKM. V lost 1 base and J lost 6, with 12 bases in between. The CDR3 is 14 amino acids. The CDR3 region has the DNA TGTGCCAGCAGTTTATTCGGTCAGGGCGCTGAAGCTTTCTTT. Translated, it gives CASSLFGQGAEAFF.

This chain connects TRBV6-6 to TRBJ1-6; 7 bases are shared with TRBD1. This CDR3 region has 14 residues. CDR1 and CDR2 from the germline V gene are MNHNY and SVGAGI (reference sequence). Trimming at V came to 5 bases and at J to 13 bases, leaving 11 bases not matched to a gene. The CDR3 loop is CASSAGGQYGPLHF. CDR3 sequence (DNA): TGTGCCAGCAGTGCAGGGGGACAGTATGGGCCCCTCCACTTT.

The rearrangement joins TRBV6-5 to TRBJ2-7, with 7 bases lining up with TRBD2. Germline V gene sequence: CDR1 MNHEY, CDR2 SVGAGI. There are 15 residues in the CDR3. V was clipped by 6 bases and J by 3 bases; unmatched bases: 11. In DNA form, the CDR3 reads TGTGCCAGCAGAGCCAGCGGGGACCCCATCTACGAGCAGTACTTC. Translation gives CASRASGDPIYEQYF.

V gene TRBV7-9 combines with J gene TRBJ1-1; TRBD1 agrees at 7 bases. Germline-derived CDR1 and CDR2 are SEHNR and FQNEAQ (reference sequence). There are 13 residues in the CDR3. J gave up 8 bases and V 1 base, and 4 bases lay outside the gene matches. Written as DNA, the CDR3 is TGTGCCAGCAGCTTAGGATGGGGACAGGAAGCTTTCTTT. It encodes CASSLGWGQEAFF.

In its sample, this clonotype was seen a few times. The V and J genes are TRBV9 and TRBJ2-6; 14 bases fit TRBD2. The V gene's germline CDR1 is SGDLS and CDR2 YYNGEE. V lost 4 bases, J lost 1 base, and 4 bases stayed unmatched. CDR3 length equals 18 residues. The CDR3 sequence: CASSLGLAGASGANVLTF. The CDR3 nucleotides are TGTGCCAGCAGCTTGGGACTAGCGGGGGCGTCTGGGGCCAACGTCCTGACTTTC.

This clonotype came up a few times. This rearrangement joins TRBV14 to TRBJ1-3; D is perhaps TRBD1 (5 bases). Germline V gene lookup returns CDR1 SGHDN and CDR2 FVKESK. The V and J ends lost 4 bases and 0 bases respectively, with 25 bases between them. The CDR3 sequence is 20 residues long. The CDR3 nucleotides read TGTGCCAGCAGCCCGGGACTGATAATCTCTGGGGATTTCTCTGGAAACACCATATATTTT. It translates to CASSPGLIISGDFSGNTIYF.

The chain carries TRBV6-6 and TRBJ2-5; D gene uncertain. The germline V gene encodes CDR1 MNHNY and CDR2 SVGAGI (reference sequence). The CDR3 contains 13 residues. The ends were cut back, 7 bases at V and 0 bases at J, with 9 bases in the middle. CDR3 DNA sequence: TGTGCCAGCATTGGCATCTACCAAGAGACCCAGTACTTC. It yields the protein CASIGIYQETQYF.